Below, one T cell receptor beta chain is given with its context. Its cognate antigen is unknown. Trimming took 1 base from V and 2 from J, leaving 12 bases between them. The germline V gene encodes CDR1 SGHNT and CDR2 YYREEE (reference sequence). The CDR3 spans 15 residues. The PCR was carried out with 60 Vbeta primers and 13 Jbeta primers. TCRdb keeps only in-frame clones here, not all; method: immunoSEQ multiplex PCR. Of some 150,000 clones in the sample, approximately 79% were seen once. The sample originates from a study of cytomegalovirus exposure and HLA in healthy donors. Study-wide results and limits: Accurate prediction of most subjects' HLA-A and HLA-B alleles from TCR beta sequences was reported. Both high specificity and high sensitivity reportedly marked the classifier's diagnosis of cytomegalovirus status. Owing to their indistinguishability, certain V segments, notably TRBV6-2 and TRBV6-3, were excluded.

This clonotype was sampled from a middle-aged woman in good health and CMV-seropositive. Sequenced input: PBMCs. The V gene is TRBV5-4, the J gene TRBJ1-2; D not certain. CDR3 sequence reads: CASSLSLSENYGYTF. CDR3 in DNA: TGTGCCAGCAGCTTGTCGTTGTCAGAAAACTATGGCTACACCTTC.